The next 6 T cell receptor beta chains were all read from a single sample in a study of shared clonotypes between healthy human individuals. Profiling relied on immunoSEQ multiplex PCR, and the TCRdb table lists in-frame clones only, not all of them. The sample records over 800,000 clones, around 92% being singletons. Selected positively for CCR7 and CD45RO-negative, naive CD8 cells excluded terminally differentiated effector memory CD45RA+ cells. The sequenced sample was naive CD8+ T cells sorted from blood. All receptors derive from a man aged 30 to 45 in good health.

A single count supports this clone. The gene calls are TRBV11-2 and TRBJ2-5; no clear D. Germline V gives CDR1 SGHAT, CDR2 FQNNGV. Trimming shortened V by 5 bases and J by 2 bases, and 12 bases separated the two germline ends. This CDR3 region has 14 residues. This chain's CDR3 is CASSPRPFQETQYF. In DNA form, the CDR3 reads TGTGCCAGCAGCCCAAGGCCATTTCAAGAGACCCAGTACTTC.

Points on this clone: The junction departs from germline at one end; a sequencing error may be responsible. The sample carries other DNA sequences with the same CDR3. The rearrangement uses TRBV30 and TRBJ1-5, with 9 bases fitting TRBD1. This CDR3 region has 14 residues. CDR1 and CDR2 from the germline V gene are GTSNPN and SVGIG (reference sequence). CDR3 amino acids: CAWTTGQGNQPQHF. The CDR3 nucleotides are TGTGCCTGGACTACGGGACAGGGCAATCAGCCCCAACATTTT.

The chain combines TRBV30 with TRBJ2-3; D is ambiguous. Trimming left V 0 bases short and J 5 bases short, with 6 bases between. The V gene's germline CDR1 is GTSNPN and CDR2 SVGIG (reference sequence). This CDR3 comprises 12 residues. DNA of the CDR3: TGTGCCTGGAGTGTACTTGAAGATACGCAGTATTTT. Translated, it gives CAWSVLEDTQYF.

V gene TRBV2 combines with J gene TRBJ2-1; maybe TRBD2 (5 bases). The ends were cut back, 1 base at V and 9 bases at J, with 16 bases in the middle. In germline, CDR1 is SNHLY, CDR2 FYNNEI. The CDR3 loop spans 15 amino acids. CDR3: CASSEGSGQPREQFF. CDR3 DNA sequence: TGTGCCAGCAGTGAAGGCAGCGGTCAACCCCGTGAGCAGTTCTTC. Full variable domain (missing parts from reference TRBV2 and TRBJ2-1): EPEVTQTPSHQVTQMGQEVILRCVPISNHLYFYWYRQILGQKVEFLVSFYNNEISEKSEIFDDQFSVERPDGSNFTLKIRSTKLEDSAMYFCASSEGSGQPREQFFGPGTRLTVL.

The chain uses TRBV9 and TRBJ2-1, with a weak D call TRBD2 (7 bases). Germline CDR1 reads SGDLS; CDR2 reads YYNGEE. Trimming shortened V by 2 bases and J by 7 bases, and 28 bases separated the two germline ends. This CDR3 has 19 amino acids. The CDR3 region has the DNA TGTGCCAGCAGCGTCGGCCGAACTGTAGCGGGTGCAGGGGAGAATGAGCAGTTCTTC. Translation: CASSVGRTVAGAGENEQFF.

The rearrangement joins TRBV4-1 to TRBJ2-1, with TRBD2 matching over 7 bases. The CDR3 sequence is 16 residues long. The germline V gene encodes CDR1 MGHRA and CDR2 YSYEKL. V lost 5 bases and J lost 10; bases outside the gene matches: 17. The CDR3 DNA is TGCGCCAGCAGCACCCGAGGGGCGGGAGACGTAGGGGAGCAGTTCTTC. It codes for CASSTRGAGDVGEQFF.